This TCR beta chain emerged from a study of blood T cell repertoires in COVID-19. The overall study: From the United States, Italy and Spain came samples of acute and convalescent COVID-19.

Recruitment covered about 25 US areas and drew participants whose ages spanned about 18 to 90 years. Per the original methods: Using reference gene primer amplification, nucleated cell counts were estimated. Using immunoSEQ multiplex PCR, the repertoire was profiled, and TCRdb retains in-frame clones only, with some absent. V, J and clone size were drawn from that table, and D and trimming were deduced from the DNA. The sample consists of roughly 180,000 clones, roughly 85% of them appearing once. This sequence originates from a woman between 50 and 59 years old who had recovered from COVID-19. The sequencing sample was made of PBMCs or T cells enriched from blood (not recorded which).

CDR3 coding DNA: TGTGCCATCAGGGGCAGGGATGTTTGGTCCCCCCTCCACTTT. As protein: CAIRGRDVWSPLHF. This sequence joins TRBV10-3 and TRBJ1-6; perhaps TRBD1 as D (5 bases). Germline-derived CDR1 and CDR2 are ENHRY and SYGVKD. This CDR3 is built from 14 residues. Trimming removed 6 bases at V and 13 bases at J, with 19 bases between.